The source of this T cell receptor beta chain is a study of blood T cell repertoires in COVID-19. Measured with immunoSEQ multiplex PCR; TCRdb has only the in-frame clones, and not every one. This table has about 670,000 clones, about 90% appearing once. As regards this clone: The same CDR3 is also encoded by other DNA sequences in this sample.

CDR1 is SGHRS and CDR2 is YFSETQ in the germline V gene. The CDR3 consists of 14 residues. The germline V and J ends were trimmed by 4 bases and 1 base, with 11 bases remaining between them. The chain carries TRBV5-1 and TRBJ1-2, with D unclear. The receptor was derived from a woman aged 18-35 years with acute or convalescent COVID-19. Sequencing was done on a sample of peripheral blood. The CDR3 bases are TGCGCCAGCAGCCCAGAGACGGGTAACTATGGCTACACCTTC. Protein sequence: CASSPETGNYGYTF.